This TCR beta chain was retrieved from a study of T-cell memory formation after mild COVID-19. Study in general: TCR clusters mostly belonged to single donors.

Points on this clonotype: Its antigen remains unknown.

V dropped 1 base and J dropped 7 bases, with 4 bases sitting between them. CDR1 DFQATT and CDR2 SNEGSKA come from the germline V gene (reference sequence). There are 11 residues in the CDR3. Whole-study results and caveats: Contracting clones from day 15 to 85 showed balanced CD4/CD8; later expanders favored CD4+. Cross-reactive memory apparently joined, as some responding clones appeared in pre-infection memory.

TCRdb ran MiXCR on the 5' RACE reads and lists one entry per CDR3 protein. The sample shows more than 200,000 distinct CDR3 sequences, roughly 15% of them seen only once. Sequenced sample: PBMCs or a T cell subset sorted from them (not recorded which). The gene calls are TRBV20-1 and TRBJ1-4; D is ambiguous. This sequence originates from a man younger than 35 who had mild COVID-19 (a few samples of this study predate the infection). Cell type and time point are not known. CDR3 in amino acids: CSARVGEKLFF. The CDR3 nucleotides read TGCAGTGCTAGAGTTGGTGAAAAACTGTTTTTT.